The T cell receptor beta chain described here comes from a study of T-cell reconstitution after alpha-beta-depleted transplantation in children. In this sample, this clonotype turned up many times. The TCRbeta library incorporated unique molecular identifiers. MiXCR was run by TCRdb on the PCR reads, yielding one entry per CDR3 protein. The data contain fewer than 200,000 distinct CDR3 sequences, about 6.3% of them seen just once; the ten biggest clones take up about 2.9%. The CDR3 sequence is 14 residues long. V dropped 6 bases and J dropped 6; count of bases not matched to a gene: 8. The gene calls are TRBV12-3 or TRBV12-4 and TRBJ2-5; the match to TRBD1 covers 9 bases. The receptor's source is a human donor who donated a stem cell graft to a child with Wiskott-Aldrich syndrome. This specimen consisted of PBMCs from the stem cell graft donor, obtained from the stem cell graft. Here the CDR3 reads CASRQQGAVKTQYF. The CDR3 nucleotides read TGTGCCAGCAGGCAACAGGGGGCCGTGAAGACCCAGTACTTC.